The 18 T cell receptor beta chains given below trace back to one sample, sequenced in a study of cytomegalovirus exposure and HLA in healthy donors. PCR amplification relied on 60 Vbeta primers (plus 13 Jbeta primers). Clones were read by immunoSEQ multiplex PCR, and TCRdb kept only the in-frame ones, dropping some. The table shows 200,000 to 250,000 clones, with 65% to 80% occurring only once. Material for sequencing was PBMCs. These TCRs come from a man aged 50 to 60 in good health and CMV-seronegative.

The J gene is TRBJ2-2, the V gene TRBV11-2, with 8 bases lining up with TRBD1. Germline CDR1 reads SGHAT; CDR2 reads FQNNGV. CDR3 length: 15 residues. The V gene end was trimmed by 6 bases and the J gene end by 4 bases; junction bases not matched to a gene: 7. CDR3 sequence: CASRHRDRSTGELFF. CDR3 nucleotides: TGTGCCAGCAGGCACCGGGACAGGTCCACCGGGGAGCTGTTTTTT.

This clone was seen more than once but under ten times. The V gene is TRBV5-1, the J gene TRBJ2-1; TRBD1 matches 7 bases. The trim removed 4 bases at V and 6 bases at J, leaving 13 bases unmatched. Germline CDR1 and CDR2: SGHRS and YFSETQ. CDR3 length: 16 residues. CDR3 amino acids: CASSLRPQGEGNEQFF. The CDR3 region has the DNA TGCGCCAGCAGCCTCAGACCGCAGGGGGAAGGCAATGAGCAGTTCTTC.

This clone has more than one count but fewer than ten. Written as DNA, the CDR3 is TGTGCCTGGAGTATCTCAGGGGGGAGCACAGATACGCAGTATTTT. Its protein product is CAWSISGGSTDTQYF. The gene calls are TRBV30 and TRBJ2-3, with D possibly matching TRBD1 (7 bases). Trimming stripped 2 bases from V and 0 bases from J, with 12 bases between. Looked up from germline, CDR1 is GTSNPN and CDR2 is SVGIG (reference sequence). This CDR3 spans 15 amino acids.

The chain links TRBV30 to TRBJ2-5; the D gene is possibly TRBD1 (6 bases). V was shortened by 1 base and J by 2 bases, with 8 bases between the two germline ends. Germline V lookup: CDR1 GTSNPN, CDR2 SVGIG (reference sequence). The CDR3 spans 13 residues. The CDR3 here is CAWSGTAQETQYF. Here the CDR3 DNA reads TGTGCCTGGAGTGGGACAGCTCAAGAGACCCAGTACTTC.

The chain carries TRBV9 and TRBJ2-1; D is perhaps TRBD1 (7 bases). CDR1 is SGDLS and CDR2 is YYNGEE in the germline V gene. V gave up 3 bases and J gave up 10 bases, with 29 bases separating them. This CDR3 has 18 amino acids. The CDR3 protein is CASSDSLTGDSSSREQFF. CDR3 DNA: TGTGCCAGCAGCGACTCCCTCACAGGGGACTCTTCTTCACGGGAGCAGTTCTTC.

Of note for this clone: The sample carries other DNA sequences with the same CDR3. The rearrangement links TRBV7-9 to TRBJ2-2, with a possible D match to TRBD2 (5 bases). V gave up 2 bases and J gave up 5 bases, with 12 bases separating them. The germline V gene encodes CDR1 SEHNR and CDR2 FQNEAQ (reference sequence). The CDR3 extends over 15 amino acids. This CDR3 is CASSLLLGGTGELFF. For the CDR3, the DNA is TGTGCCAGCAGCTTATTGCTAGGAGGAACCGGGGAGCTGTTTTTT.

The chain combines TRBV19 with TRBJ1-5; 7 nucleotides align to TRBD1. The germline V gene encodes CDR1 LNHDA and CDR2 SQIVND (reference sequence). J gave up 3 bases and V 6 bases, and 8 bases lay outside the gene matches. The CDR3 length is 15 residues. CDR3 protein: CASRKDRSDNQPQHF. CDR3 nucleotide sequence: TGTGCCAGTAGAAAGGACAGGAGCGACAATCAGCCCCAGCATTTT.

This chain links TRBV5-1 with TRBJ2-1, with TRBD2 matching over 8 bases. CDR3 size: 17 residues. Germline CDR1 and CDR2: SGHRS and YFSETQ. The trim removed 0 bases at V and 7 bases at J, leaving 12 bases unmatched. CDR3 sequence reads: CASSLGAGARQVNEQFF. The CDR3 DNA reads as TGCGCCAGCAGCTTGGGAGCGGGAGCGCGGCAGGTTAATGAGCAGTTCTTC.

V gene TRBV6-5 combines with J gene TRBJ1-5; possible D gene TRBD1, 5 bases. The CDR3 is 15 residues long. Trimming left V 4 bases short and J 2 bases short, with 12 bases between. Germline V CDR1 and CDR2: MNHEY, SVGAGI. The CDR3 is CASSSGFVGNQPQHF. CDR3 nucleotides: TGTGCCAGCAGTTCAGGGTTCGTGGGCAATCAGCCCCAGCATTTT.

The chain recombines TRBV19 with TRBJ1-2; 7 bases fit TRBD1. The CDR3 spans 14 residues. Germline loops: CDR1 LNHDA, CDR2 SQIVND (reference sequence). V dropped 5 bases and J dropped 6; count of bases not matched to a gene: 9. The CDR3 region is CASSSRQGRDGYTF. The CDR3 DNA follows: TGTGCCAGTAGTTCCCGACAGGGTCGTGATGGCTACACCTTC.

The chain combines TRBV2 with TRBJ2-1, with D possibly matching TRBD1 (6 bases). The germline gives CDR1 SNHLY, CDR2 FYNNEI. Trimming left V 10 bases short and J 5 bases short, with 15 bases between. This CDR3 region has 13 residues. CDR3: CATTGTSNNEQFF. The CDR3 nucleotides read TGTGCCACCACCGGGACATCCAACAATGAGCAGTTCTTC. Using reference TRBV2 and TRBJ2-1 for the parts outside the CDR3, the full variable domain is EPEVTQTPSHQVTQMGQEVILRCVPISNHLYFYWYRQILGQKVEFLVSFYNNEISEKSEIFDDQFSVERPDGSNFTLKIRSTKLEDSAMYFCATTGTSNNEQFFGPGTRLTVL.

The chain combines TRBV6-5 with TRBJ1-2; 7 bases fit TRBD1. Trimming at V came to 6 bases and at J to 7 bases, leaving 11 bases not matched to a gene. The CDR3 length is 14 residues. The germline CDR1 and CDR2 sequences are MNHEY and SVGAGI. This CDR3 is CASRPPGQMGGYTF. The CDR3 DNA reads as TGTGCCAGCAGACCCCCGGGACAGATGGGTGGCTACACCTTC.

This chain links TRBV13 with TRBJ2-1; D is perhaps TRBD2 (5 bases). Trimming cost V 2 bases and J 2 bases, with 7 bases left between them. CDR3 length equals 14 residues. Germline loops: CDR1 PRHDT, CDR2 FYEKMQ (reference sequence). The CDR3 here is CASSLKTTYNEQFF. The CDR3 nucleotides are TGTGCCAGCAGCTTAAAGACTACCTACAATGAGCAGTTCTTC.

The genes are TRBV18 and TRBJ1-2, with D tentatively TRBD1 (6 bases). Per germline, CDR1 KGHSH and CDR2 LQKENI. With 3 bases removed from V and 6 bases from J, the gap between germline ends came to 17 bases. The CDR3 contains 15 residues. CDR3 sequence: CASSPLGGRPNGYTF. CDR3 DNA sequence: TGTGCCAGCTCACCGTTGGGGGGGCGACCGAATGGCTACACCTTC.

The DNA of the CDR3 is TGTGCCAGCAGCGTAGCTCTGACAGGGGCCGGAAACACCATATATTTT. Its translation is CASSVALTGAGNTIYF. The genes are TRBV9 and TRBJ1-3; TRBD1 agrees at 8 bases. With V trimmed by 0 bases and J by 4 bases, 6 bases remained unmatched. The CDR3 contains 16 residues. Looked up from germline, CDR1 is SGDLS and CDR2 is YYNGEE.

This clone was found a few times. J is TRBJ2-6 and V is TRBV5-1, with no clear D. The CDR3 has 15 residues. CDR1 is SGHRS and CDR2 is YFSETQ in the germline V gene. The ends were cut back, 0 bases at V and 1 base at J, with 5 bases in the middle. The CDR3 loop is CASSLGRSGANVLTF. The CDR3, as DNA: TGCGCCAGCAGCTTGGGCCGGTCTGGGGCCAACGTCCTGACTTTC.

The V call is TRBV19, the J call TRBJ2-7; perhaps TRBD2 as D (6 bases). Between the trimmed V and J ends, which lost 10 bases and 1 base, there was a span of 14 bases. This CDR3 is built from 13 residues. CDR1 is LNHDA and CDR2 is SQIVND in the germline V gene (reference sequence). The CDR3 spells CATGRGGSYEQYF. The CDR3 DNA is TGTGCCACCGGTAGGGGAGGATCCTACGAGCAGTACTTC.

The CDR3 coding sequence is TGCGCCAGCAGCTCGACCGGGACTAGCGGGAGGTCGGAGACCCAGTACTTC. Protein product: CASSSTGTSGRSETQYF. The chain has TRBV5-1 and TRBJ2-5; TRBD2 aligns across 15 bases. From germline, CDR1 is SGHRS and CDR2 YFSETQ. The length of the CDR3 is 17 residues. J was trimmed by 5 bases and V by 3 bases; bases with no gene match: 8.